Each of the 7 T cell receptor beta chains below was sequenced from the same sample in a study of T cells in Graves' hyperthyroidism and ophthalmopathy. Amplified TCR beta CDR3 regions derived from RNA transcripts. First-round RT-PCR targeting the TCR CDR3 was performed with the HTBI primer set. TCRdb re-derived calls from the multiplex PCR reads in MiXCR, one entry per CDR3 protein. Altogether 500,000 to 550,000 distinct CDR3 sequences are present, roughly 20% being singletons, with the ten largest covering less than 30%. The sample comprised blood. The receptors originated from a man aged 18 to 30 with Graves' hyperthyroidism.

This clonotype was seen many times. The chain employs TRBV7-9 and TRBJ1-2, with D tentatively TRBD1 (5 bases). The CDR3 extends over 13 amino acids. The germline CDR1 and CDR2 sequences are SEHNR and FQNEAQ (reference sequence). Trimming cost V 5 bases and J 7 bases, with 14 bases left between them. The CDR3 nucleotides are TGTGCCAGCAGCACCCCGGGGCAAGGTGGCTACACCTTC. The encoded protein is CASSTPGQGGYTF.

This clonotype came up many times. V usage is TRBV15 and J usage is TRBJ1-1, with 7 bases matching TRBD1. Trimming at V came to 0 bases and at J to 4 bases, leaving 14 bases not matched to a gene. The CDR3 consists of 18 residues. Germline V gene lookup returns CDR1 LNHNV and CDR2 YYDKDF (reference sequence). CDR3 sequence reads: CATSRDPRTGTLGTEAFF. The CDR3 DNA reads as TGTGCCACCAGCAGAGATCCCAGGACAGGCACTCTCGGCACTGAAGCTTTCTTT.

This clonotype showed up just a few times. The chain combines TRBV6-1 with TRBJ1-4; a weak D match, TRBD1 (5 bases). Germline V gives CDR1 MNHNS, CDR2 SASEGT. The CDR3 consists of 13 residues. Between the trimmed V and J ends, which lost 6 bases and 10 bases, there was a span of 15 bases. The chain's CDR3 is CASRIRFQGKLFF. As DNA, the CDR3 is TGTGCCAGCAGAATTCGGTTTCAGGGAAAACTGTTTTTT.

The V and J genes are TRBV12-3 or TRBV12-4 and TRBJ2-7; the D gene is possibly TRBD2 (5 bases). The CDR3 runs 14 residues. The V end was cut by 4 bases, the J end by 6 bases, with 16 bases between. Here the CDR3 reads CASSCGGHDAEQYF. In DNA form, the CDR3 reads TGTGCCAGCAGTTGTGGCGGGCATGACGCCGAGCAGTACTTC.

This clonotype was counted at least ten times. The J gene is TRBJ2-7, the V gene TRBV6-2 or TRBV6-3; no firm D call. This CDR3 is built from 15 residues. Germline V CDR1 and CDR2: MNHEY, SVGEGT. Trimming took off 5 bases at V and 6 bases at J, with 20 bases between the two ends. CDR3 in DNA: TGTGCCAGCAGTCCCCTTTCAGCAGCTAATAGCGAGCAGTACTTC. Protein product: CASSPLSAANSEQYF.

This clonotype was seen repeatedly, ten times or more. The chain couples TRBV20-1 to TRBJ2-7; D gene uncertain. The germline CDR1 and CDR2 sequences are DFQATT and SNEGSKA (reference sequence). Trimming removed 1 base at V and 0 bases at J, with 19 bases between. The CDR3 is 17 residues long. As DNA, the CDR3 is TGCAGTGCTAGAGTGGTACTGTCACACAGCCTCTCCTACGAGCAGTACTTC. Residues: CSARVVLSHSLSYEQYF.

This clonotype has a count of ten or more. The J gene is TRBJ1-2, the V gene TRBV12-3 or TRBV12-4; 7 bases agree with TRBD1. This CDR3 is 15 amino acids long. The trim removed 2 bases at V and 2 bases at J, leaving 5 bases unmatched. The DNA of the CDR3 is TGTGCCAGCAGTTTAAGGAAGGGGGCGAACTATGGCTACACCTTC. Its translation is CASSLRKGANYGYTF.